This T cell receptor beta chain was sequenced in a study of B cell selection in AIRE deficiency. Measured with immunoSEQ multiplex PCR; TCRdb has only the in-frame clones, and not every one. The sample yields around 20,000 clones, around 97% seen once. The sorted conventional CD4 T cells were gated as CD4+CD127+. The sample consisted of conventional CD4+ T cells sorted from PBMCs. This TCR was sampled from a human donor with AIRE deficiency.

The CDR3 spells CASSSSGRQPQHF. Written as DNA, the CDR3 is TGTGCCAGCAGCTCCTCTGGTCGGCAGCCCCAGCATTTT. V gene TRBV11-2 combines with J gene TRBJ1-5; D is unclear. The germline V gene encodes CDR1 SGHAT and CDR2 FQNNGV. Trimming stripped 4 bases from V and 7 bases from J, with 11 bases between. This CDR3 comprises 13 residues.